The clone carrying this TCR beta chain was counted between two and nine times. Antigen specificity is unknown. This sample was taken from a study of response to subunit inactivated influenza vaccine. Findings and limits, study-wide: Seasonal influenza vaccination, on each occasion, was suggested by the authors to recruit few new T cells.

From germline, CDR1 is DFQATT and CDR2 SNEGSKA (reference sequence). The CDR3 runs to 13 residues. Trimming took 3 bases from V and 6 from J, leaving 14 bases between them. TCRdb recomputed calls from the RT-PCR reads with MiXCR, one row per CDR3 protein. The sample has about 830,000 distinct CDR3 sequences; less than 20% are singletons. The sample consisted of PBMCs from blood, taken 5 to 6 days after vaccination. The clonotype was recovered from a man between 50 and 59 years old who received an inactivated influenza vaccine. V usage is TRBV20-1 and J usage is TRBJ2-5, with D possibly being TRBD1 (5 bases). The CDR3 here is CSASRSGPQTQYF. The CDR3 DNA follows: TGCAGTGCTAGTAGGTCAGGGCCCCAGACCCAGTACTTC.